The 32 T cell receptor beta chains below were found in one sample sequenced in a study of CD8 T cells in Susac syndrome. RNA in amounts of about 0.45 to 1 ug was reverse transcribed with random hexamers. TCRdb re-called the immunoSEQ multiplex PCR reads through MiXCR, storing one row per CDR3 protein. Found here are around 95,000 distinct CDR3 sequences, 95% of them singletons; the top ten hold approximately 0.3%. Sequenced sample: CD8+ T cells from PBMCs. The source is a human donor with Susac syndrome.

The CDR3 DNA is TGTGCCAGCAGTTTATCGGTAAACACTGAAGCTTTCTTT. It yields the protein CASSLSVNTEAFF. The chain links TRBV28 to TRBJ1-1; D unclear. This CDR3 is 13 amino acids long. V dropped 1 base and J dropped 2 bases, with 5 bases sitting between them. Germline-derived CDR1 and CDR2 are MDHEN and SYDVKM.

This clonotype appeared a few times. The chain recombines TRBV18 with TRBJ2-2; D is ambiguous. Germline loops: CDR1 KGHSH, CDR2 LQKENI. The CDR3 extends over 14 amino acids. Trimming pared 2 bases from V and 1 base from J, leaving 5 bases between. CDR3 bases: TGTGCCAGCTCACCAGGGGTGAACACCGGGGAGCTGTTTTTT. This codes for CASSPGVNTGELFF.

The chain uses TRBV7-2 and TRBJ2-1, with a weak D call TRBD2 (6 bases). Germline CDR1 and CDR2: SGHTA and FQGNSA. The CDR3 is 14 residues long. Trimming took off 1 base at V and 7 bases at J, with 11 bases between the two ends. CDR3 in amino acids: CASSLGASANEQFF. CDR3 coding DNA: TGTGCCAGCAGCTTAGGGGCTAGCGCAAATGAGCAGTTCTTC.

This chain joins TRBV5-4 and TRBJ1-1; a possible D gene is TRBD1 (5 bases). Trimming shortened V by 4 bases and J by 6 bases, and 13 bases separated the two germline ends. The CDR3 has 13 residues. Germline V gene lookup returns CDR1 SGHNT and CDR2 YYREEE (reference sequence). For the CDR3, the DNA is TGTGCCAGCAGCCCAGGGCCCCCTGCTGAAGCTTTCTTT. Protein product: CASSPGPPAEAFF. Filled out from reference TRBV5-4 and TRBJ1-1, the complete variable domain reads ETGVTQSPTHLIKTRGQQVTLRCSSQSGHNTVSWYQQALGQGPQFIFQYYREEENGRGNFPPRFSGLQFPNYSSELNVNALELDDSALYLCASSPGPPAEAFFGQGTRLTVV.

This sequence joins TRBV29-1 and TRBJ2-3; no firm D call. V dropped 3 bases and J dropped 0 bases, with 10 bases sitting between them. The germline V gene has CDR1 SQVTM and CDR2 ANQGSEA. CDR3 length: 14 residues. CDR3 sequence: CSVDSTSSTDTQYF. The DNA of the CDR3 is TGCAGCGTTGACTCGACATCAAGCACAGATACGCAGTATTTT.

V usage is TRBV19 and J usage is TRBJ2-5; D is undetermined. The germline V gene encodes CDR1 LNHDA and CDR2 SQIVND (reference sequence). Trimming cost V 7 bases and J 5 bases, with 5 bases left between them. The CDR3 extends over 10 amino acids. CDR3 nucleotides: TGTGCCAGTATGGGGGAGACCCAGTACTTC. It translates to CASMGETQYF.

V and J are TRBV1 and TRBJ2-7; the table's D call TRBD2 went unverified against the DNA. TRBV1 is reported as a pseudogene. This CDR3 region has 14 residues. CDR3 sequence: CTSSRVAESYEQYF. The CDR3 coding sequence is TGCACCAGCAGCAGAGTAGCGGAATCCTACGAGCAGTACTTC.

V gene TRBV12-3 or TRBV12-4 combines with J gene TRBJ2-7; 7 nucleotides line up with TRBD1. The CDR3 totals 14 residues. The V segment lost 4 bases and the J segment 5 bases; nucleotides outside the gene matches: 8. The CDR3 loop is CASSSNRGRNEQYF. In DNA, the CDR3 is TGTGCCAGCAGTTCTAACAGGGGACGTAACGAGCAGTACTTC.

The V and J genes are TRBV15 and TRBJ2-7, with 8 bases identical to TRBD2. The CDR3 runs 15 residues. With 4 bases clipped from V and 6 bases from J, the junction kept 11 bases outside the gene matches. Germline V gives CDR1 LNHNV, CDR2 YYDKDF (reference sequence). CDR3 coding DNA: TGTGCCACCAGCATAGGATCAGCGGGAGCCGGCGAGCAGTACTTC. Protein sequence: CATSIGSAGAGEQYF.

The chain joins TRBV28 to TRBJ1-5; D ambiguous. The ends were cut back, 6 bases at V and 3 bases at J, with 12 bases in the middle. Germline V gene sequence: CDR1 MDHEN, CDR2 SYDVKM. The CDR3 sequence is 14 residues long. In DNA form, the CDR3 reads TGTGCCAGCAGGCGGAGGGCTCTCAATCAGCCCCAGCATTTT. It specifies CASRRRALNQPQHF.

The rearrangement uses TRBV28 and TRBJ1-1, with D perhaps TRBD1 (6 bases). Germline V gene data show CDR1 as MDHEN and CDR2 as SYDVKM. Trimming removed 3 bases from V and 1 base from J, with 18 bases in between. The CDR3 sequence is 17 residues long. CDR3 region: CASSFLRARRGNTEAFF. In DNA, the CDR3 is TGTGCCAGCAGTTTTTTAAGGGCCCGCAGGGGGAACACTGAAGCTTTCTTT.

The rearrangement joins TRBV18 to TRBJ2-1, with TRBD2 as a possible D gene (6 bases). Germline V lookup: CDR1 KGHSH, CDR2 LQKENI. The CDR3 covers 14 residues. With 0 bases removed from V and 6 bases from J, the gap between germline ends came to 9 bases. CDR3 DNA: TGTGCCAGCTCACCACCTCGGACTACCAATGAGCAGTTCTTC. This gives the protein CASSPPRTTNEQFF.

The chain's CDR3 is CSVEILAGGYEQYF. For the CDR3, the DNA is TGCAGCGTTGAAATATTAGCGGGAGGCTACGAGCAGTACTTC. The chain has TRBV29-1 and TRBJ2-7; 10 nucleotides line up with TRBD2. The germline V gene has CDR1 SQVTM and CDR2 ANQGSEA. After removal of 2 bases from V and 3 bases from J, the junction contained 4 bases not matched to a gene. The CDR3 length is 14 residues.

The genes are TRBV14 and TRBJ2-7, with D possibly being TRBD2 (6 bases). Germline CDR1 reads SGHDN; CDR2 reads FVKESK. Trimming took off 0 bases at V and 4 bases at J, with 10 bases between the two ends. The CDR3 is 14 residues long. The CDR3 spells CASSQDGGLYEQYF. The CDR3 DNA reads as TGTGCCAGCAGCCAAGACGGGGGTTTGTACGAGCAGTACTTC. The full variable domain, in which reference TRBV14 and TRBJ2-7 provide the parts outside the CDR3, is EAGVTQFPSHSVIEKGQTVTLRCDPISGHDNLYWYRRVMGKEIKFLLHFVKESKQDESGMPNNRFLAERTGGTYSTLKVQPAELEDSGVYFCASSQDGGLYEQYFGPGTRLTVT.

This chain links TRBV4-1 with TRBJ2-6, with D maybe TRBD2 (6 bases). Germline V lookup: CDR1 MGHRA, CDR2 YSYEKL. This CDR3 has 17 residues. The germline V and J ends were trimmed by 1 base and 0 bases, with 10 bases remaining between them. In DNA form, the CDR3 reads TGCGCCAGCAGCCAAGCTCTGGGGGGCTCTGGGGCCAACGTCCTGACTTTC. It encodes CASSQALGGSGANVLTF.

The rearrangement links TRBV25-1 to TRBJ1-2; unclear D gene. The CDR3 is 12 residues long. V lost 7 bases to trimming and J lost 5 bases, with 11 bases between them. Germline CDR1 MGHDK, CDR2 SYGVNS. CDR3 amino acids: CASKVGGYGYTF. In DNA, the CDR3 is TGTGCCAGCAAGGTGGGCGGTTATGGCTACACCTTC.

CDR3 sequence (DNA): TGTGCCAGCAGCTGGATAGCGGGGAGAAAACTGTTTTTT. This sequence encodes CASSWIAGRKLFF. The chain combines TRBV5-4 with TRBJ1-4, with unresolved D. Germline lookup yields CDR1 SGHNT and CDR2 YYREEE (reference sequence). V was clipped by 3 bases and J by 10 bases, with 13 bases between them. This CDR3 is built from 13 residues.

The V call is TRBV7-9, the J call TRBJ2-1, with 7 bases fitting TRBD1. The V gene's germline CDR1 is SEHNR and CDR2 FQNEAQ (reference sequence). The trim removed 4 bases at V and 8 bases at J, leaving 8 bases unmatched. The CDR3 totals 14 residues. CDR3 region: CASSSPTGIDEQFF. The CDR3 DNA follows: TGTGCCAGCAGCTCCCCGACAGGGATCGATGAGCAGTTCTTC.

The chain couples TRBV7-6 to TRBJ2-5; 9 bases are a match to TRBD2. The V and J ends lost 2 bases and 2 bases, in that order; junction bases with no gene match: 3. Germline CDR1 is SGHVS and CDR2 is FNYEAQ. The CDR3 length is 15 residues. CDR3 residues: CASSLWAGGQETQYF. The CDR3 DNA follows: TGTGCCAGCAGCTTATGGGCGGGGGGGCAAGAGACCCAGTACTTC.

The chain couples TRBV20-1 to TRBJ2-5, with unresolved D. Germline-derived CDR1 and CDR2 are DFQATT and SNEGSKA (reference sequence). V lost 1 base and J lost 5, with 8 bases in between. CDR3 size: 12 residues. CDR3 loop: CSARGGRETQYF. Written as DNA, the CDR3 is TGCAGTGCTAGAGGGGGAAGGGAGACCCAGTACTTC.

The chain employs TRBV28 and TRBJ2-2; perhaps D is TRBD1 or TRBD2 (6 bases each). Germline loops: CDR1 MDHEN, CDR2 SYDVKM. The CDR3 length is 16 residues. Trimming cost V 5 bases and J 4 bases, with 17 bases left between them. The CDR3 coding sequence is TGTGCCAGCAGTACTAAGGGGGGCGTTCGCACCGGGGAGCTGTTTTTT. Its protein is CASSTKGGVRTGELFF.

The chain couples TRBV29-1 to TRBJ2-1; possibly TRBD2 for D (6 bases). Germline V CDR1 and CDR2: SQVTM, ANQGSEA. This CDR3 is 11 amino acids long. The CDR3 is CTWDCYNEQFF. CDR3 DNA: TGCACGTGGGACTGTTACAATGAGCAGTTCTTC.

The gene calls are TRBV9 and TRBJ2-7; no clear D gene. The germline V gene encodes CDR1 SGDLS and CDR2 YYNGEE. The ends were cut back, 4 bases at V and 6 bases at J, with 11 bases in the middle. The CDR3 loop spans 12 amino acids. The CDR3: CASSPGQAEQYF. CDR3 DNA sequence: TGTGCCAGCAGCCCCGGGCAGGCCGAGCAGTACTTC. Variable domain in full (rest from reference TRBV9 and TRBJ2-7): DSGVTQTPKHLITATGQRVTLRCSPRSGDLSVYWYQQSLDQGLQFLIQYYNGEERAKGNILERFSAQQFPDLHSELNLSSLELGDSALYFCASSPGQAEQYFGPGTRLTVT.

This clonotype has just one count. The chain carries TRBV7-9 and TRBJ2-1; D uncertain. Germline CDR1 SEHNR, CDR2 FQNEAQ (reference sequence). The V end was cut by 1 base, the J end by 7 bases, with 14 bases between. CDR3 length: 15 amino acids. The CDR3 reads CASSLVLGARNEQFF. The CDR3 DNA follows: TGTGCCAGCAGCTTAGTCCTGGGTGCCCGAAATGAGCAGTTCTTC.

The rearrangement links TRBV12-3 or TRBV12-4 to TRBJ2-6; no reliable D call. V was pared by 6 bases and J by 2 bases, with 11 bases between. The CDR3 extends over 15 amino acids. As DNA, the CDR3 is TGTGCCAGCAGAGATCTGGGGACTGGGGCCAACGTCCTGACTTTC. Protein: CASRDLGTGANVLTF.

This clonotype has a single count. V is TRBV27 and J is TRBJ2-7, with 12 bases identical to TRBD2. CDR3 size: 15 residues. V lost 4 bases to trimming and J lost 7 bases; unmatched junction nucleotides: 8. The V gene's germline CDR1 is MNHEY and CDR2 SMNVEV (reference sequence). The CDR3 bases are TGTGCCAGCAGTTCGTCGACTAGCGGGAGAGTAGAGCAGTACTTC. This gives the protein CASSSSTSGRVEQYF.

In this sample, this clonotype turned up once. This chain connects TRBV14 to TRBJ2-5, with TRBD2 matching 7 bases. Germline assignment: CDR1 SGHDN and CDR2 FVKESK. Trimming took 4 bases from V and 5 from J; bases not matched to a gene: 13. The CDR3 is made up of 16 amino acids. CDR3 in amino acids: CASSRPRRAGTETQYF. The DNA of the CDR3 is TGTGCCAGCAGCCGCCCGCGGAGAGCGGGGACGGAGACCCAGTACTTC.

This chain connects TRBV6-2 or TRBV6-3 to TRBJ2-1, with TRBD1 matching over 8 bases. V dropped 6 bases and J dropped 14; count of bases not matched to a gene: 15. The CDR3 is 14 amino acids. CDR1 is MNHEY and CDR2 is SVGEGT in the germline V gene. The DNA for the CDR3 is TGTGCCAGCAGAGAAGGACAGGGTTTCGCTTCGGAGTTCTTC. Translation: CASREGQGFASEFF.

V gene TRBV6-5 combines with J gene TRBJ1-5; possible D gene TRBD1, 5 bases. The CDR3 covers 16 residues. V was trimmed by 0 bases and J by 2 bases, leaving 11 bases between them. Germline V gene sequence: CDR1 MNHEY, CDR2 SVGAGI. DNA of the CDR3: TGTGCCAGCAGTTACTCGGCGGGGGGGGGCAATCAGCCCCAGCATTTT. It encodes CASSYSAGGGNQPQHF.

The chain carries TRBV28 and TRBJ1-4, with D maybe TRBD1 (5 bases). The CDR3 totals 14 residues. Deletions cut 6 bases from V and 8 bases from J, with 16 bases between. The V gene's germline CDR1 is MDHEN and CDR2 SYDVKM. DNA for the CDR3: TGTGCCAGCAGCCCCCCAGGGTCAGGAGAAAAACTGTTTTTT. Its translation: CASSPPGSGEKLFF.

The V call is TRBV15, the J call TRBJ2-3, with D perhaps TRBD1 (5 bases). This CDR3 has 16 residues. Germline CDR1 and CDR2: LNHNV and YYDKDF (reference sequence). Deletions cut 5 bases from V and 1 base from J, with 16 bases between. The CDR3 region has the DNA TGTGCCACCAGCCAACCTACACAGGACGGCACAGATACGCAGTATTTT. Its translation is CATSQPTQDGTDTQYF.

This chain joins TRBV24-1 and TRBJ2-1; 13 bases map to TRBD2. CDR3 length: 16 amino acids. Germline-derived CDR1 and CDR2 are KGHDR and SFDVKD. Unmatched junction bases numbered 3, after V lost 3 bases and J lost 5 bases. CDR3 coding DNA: TGTGCCACCAGTGATCCGACTAGCGGGAGGAACAATGAGCAGTTCTTC. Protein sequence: CATSDPTSGRNNEQFF.